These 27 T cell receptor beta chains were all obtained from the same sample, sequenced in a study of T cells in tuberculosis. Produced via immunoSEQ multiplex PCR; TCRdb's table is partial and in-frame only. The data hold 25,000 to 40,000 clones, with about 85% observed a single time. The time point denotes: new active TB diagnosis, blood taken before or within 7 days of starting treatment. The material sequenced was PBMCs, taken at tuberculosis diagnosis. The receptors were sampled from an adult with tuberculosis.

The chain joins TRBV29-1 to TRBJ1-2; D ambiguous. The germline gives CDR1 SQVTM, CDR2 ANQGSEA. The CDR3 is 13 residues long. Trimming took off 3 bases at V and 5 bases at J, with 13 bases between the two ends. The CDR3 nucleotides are TGCAGCGTTGATAACCTTCCGAGTTATGGCTACACCTTC. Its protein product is CSVDNLPSYGYTF.

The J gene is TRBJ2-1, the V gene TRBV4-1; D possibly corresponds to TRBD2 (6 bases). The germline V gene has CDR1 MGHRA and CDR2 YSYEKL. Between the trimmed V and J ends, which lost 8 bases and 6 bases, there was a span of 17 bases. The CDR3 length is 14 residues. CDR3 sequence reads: CASSDLRGLNEQFF. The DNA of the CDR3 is TGCGCCAGCTCCGACTTGCGGGGTCTCAATGAGCAGTTCTTC.

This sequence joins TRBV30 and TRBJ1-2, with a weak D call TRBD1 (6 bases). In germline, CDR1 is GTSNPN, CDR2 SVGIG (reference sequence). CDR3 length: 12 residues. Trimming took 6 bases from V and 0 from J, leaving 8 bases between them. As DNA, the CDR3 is TGTGCCTGCACAGGGTCTAACTATGGCTACACCTTC. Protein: CACTGSNYGYTF. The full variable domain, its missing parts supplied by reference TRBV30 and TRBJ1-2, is SQTIHQWPATLVQPVGSPLSLECTVEGTSNPNLYWYRQAAGRGLQLLFYSVGIGQISSEVPQNLSASRPQDRQFILSSKKLLLSDSGFYLCACTGSNYGYTFGSGTRLTVV.

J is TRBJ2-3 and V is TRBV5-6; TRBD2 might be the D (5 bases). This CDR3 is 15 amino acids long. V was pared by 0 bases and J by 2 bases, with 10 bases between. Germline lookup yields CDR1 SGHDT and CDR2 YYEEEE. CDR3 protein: CASSLEGGPTDTQYF. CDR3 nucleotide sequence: TGTGCCAGCAGCTTGGAAGGCGGGCCCACAGATACGCAGTATTTT.

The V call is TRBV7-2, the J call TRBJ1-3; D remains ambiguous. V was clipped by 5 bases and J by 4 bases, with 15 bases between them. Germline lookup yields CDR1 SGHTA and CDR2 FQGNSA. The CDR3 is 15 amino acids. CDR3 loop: CASSPSARSGNTIYF. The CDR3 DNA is TGTGCCAGCAGCCCCTCGGCCAGGTCCGGAAACACCATATATTTT.

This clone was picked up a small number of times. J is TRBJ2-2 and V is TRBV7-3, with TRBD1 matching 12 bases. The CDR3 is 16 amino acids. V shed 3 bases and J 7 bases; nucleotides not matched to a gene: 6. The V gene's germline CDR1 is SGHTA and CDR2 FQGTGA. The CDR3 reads CASSLSGTGGIGELFF. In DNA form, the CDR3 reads TGTGCCAGCAGCTTGTCCGGGACAGGGGGCATCGGGGAGCTGTTTTTT.

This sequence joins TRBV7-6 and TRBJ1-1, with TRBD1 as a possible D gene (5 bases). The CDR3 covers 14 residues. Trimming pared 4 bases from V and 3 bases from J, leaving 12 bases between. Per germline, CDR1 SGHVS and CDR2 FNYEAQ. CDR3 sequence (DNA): TGTGCCAGCAGCTCGACAGATGAGGACACTGAAGCTTTCTTT. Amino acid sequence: CASSSTDEDTEAFF.

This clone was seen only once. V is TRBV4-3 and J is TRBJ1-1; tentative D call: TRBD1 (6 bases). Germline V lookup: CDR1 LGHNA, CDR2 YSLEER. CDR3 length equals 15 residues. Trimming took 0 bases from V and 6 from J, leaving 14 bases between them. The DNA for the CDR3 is TGCGCCAGCAGCCAAGAATTAGACAGGATGGCTGAAGCTTTCTTT. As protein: CASSQELDRMAEAFF.

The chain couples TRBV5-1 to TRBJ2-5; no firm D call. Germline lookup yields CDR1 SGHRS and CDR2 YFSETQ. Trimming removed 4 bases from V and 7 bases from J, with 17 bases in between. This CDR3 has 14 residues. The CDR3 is CASSPSSNFMTQYF. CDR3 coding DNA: TGCGCCAGCAGCCCCTCTAGTAACTTTATGACCCAGTACTTC.

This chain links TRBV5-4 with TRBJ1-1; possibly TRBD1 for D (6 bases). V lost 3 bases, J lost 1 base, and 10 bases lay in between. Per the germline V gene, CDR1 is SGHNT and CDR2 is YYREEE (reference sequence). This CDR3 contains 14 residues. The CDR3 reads CASSWGTSNTEAFF. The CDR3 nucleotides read TGTGCCAGCAGCTGGGGGACATCGAACACTGAAGCTTTCTTT.

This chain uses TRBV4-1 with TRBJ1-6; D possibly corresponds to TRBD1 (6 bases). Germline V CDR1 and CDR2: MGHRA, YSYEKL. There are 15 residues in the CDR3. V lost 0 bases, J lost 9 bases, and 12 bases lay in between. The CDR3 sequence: CASSQDLDSFSPLHF. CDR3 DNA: TGCGCCAGCAGCCAAGATCTGGACAGTTTTTCACCCCTCCACTTT.

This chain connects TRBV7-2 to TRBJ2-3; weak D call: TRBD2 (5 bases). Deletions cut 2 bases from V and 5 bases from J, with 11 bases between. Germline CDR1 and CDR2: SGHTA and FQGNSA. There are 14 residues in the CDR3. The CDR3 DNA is TGTGCCAGCAGCTTAAGAGGGCGGAGAGATACGCAGTATTTT. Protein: CASSLRGRRDTQYF.

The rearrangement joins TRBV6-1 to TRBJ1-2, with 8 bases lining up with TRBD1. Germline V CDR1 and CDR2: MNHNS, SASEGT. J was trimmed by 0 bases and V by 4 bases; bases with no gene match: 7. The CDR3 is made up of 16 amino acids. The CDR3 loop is CASSGPRQGTNYGYTF. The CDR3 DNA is TGTGCCAGCAGTGGGCCTCGACAGGGGACTAACTATGGCTACACCTTC.

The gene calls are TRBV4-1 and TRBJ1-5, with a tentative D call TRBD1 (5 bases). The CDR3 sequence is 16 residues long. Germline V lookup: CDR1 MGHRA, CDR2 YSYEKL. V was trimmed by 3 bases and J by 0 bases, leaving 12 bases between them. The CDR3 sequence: CASSQGRGVSNQPQHF. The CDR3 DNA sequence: TGCGCCAGCAGCCAGGGTCGGGGGGTTAGCAATCAGCCCCAGCATTTT.

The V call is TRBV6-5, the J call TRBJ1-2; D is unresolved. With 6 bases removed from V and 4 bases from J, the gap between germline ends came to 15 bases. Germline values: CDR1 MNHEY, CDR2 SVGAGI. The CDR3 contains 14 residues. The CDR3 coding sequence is TGTGCCAGCAGGGTCCTCGACAACCGCTATGGCTACACCTTC. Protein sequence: CASRVLDNRYGYTF.

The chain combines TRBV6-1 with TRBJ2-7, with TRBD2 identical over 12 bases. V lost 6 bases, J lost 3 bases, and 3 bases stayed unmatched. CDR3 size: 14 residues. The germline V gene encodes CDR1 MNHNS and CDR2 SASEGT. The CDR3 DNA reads TGTGCCAGCAGCACACTAGCGGGAGGCTACGAGCAGTACTTC. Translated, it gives CASSTLAGGYEQYF.

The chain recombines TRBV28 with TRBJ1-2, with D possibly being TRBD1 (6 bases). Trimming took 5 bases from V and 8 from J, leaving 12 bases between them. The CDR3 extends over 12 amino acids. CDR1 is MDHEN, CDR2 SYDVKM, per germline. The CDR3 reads CASSRQAVGYTF. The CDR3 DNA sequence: TGTGCCAGCAGTCGACAGGCGGTGGGCTACACCTTC.

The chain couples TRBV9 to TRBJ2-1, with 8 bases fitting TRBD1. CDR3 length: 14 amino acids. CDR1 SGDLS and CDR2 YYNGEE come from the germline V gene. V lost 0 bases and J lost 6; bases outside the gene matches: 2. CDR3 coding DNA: TGTGCCAGCAGCGTAGGACAGGGGACCAATGAGCAGTTCTTC. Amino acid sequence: CASSVGQGTNEQFF. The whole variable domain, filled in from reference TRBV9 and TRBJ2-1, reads DSGVTQTPKHLITATGQRVTLRCSPRSGDLSVYWYQQSLDQGLQFLIQYYNGEERAKGNILERFSAQQFPDLHSELNLSSLELGDSALYFCASSVGQGTNEQFFGPGTRLTVL.

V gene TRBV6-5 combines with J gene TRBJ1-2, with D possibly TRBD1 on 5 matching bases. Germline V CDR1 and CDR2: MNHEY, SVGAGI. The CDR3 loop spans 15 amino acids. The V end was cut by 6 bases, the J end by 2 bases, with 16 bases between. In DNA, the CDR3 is TGTGCCAGCAGGGGTAGGTGGGACTCCAACTATGGCTACACCTTC. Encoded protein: CASRGRWDSNYGYTF.

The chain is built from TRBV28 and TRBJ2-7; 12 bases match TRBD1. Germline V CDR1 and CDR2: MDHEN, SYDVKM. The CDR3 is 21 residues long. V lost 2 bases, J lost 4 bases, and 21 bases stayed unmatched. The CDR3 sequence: CASSLPRIGLGQGAPRYEQYF. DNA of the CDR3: TGTGCCAGCAGTTTACCCCGTATTGGGCTGGGACAGGGGGCGCCCAGGTACGAGCAGTACTTC.

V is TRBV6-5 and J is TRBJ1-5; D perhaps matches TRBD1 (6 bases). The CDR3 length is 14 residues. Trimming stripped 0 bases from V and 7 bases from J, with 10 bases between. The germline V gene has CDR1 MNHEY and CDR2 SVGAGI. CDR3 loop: CASSYSNREQPQHF. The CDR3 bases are TGTGCCAGCAGTTACTCGAACAGGGAACAGCCCCAGCATTTT.

CDR3 sequence (DNA): TGTGCCAGCAGCTTGGCCGGGGAGAGGAACACTGAAGCTTTCTTT. Protein sequence: CASSLAGERNTEAFF. V and J are TRBV5-5 and TRBJ1-1; D is ambiguous. V dropped 0 bases and J dropped 1 base, with 10 bases sitting between them. Germline loops: CDR1 SGHKS, CDR2 YYEKEE (reference sequence). The CDR3 length is 15 residues.

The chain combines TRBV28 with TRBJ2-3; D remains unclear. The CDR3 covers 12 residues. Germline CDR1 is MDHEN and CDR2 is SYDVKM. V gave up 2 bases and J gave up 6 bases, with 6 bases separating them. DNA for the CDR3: TGTGCCAGCAGTTTAGGTGAGGATACGCAGTATTTT. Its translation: CASSLGEDTQYF.

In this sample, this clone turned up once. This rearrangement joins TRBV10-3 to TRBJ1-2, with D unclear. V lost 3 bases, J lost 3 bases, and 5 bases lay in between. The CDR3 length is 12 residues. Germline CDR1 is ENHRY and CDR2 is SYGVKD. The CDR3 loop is CAISETDYGYTF. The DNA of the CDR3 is TGTGCCATCAGTGAAACAGACTATGGCTACACCTTC.

This chain's CDR3 is CASTLSGGGSTEAFF. The CDR3 bases are TGTGCCAGCACCTTAAGCGGGGGAGGGAGCACTGAAGCTTTCTTT. This sequence joins TRBV6-6 and TRBJ1-1; the D gene is possibly TRBD1 (5 bases). From germline, CDR1 is MNHNY and CDR2 SVGAGI (reference sequence). V was cut by 7 bases and J by 4 bases, with 19 bases left in between. CDR3 length: 15 residues.

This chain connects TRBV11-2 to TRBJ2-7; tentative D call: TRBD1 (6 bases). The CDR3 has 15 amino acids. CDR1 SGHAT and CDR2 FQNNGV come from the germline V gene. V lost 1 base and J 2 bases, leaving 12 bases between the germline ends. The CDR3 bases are TGTGCCAGCAGCTTAGTTTGGACAGTAGCCTACGAGCAGTACTTC. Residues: CASSLVWTVAYEQYF.

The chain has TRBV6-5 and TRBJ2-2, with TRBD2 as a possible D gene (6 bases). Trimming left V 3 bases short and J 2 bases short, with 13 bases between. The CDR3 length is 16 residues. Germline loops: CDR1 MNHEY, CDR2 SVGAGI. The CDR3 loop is CASSYSGTRNTGELFF. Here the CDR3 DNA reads TGTGCCAGCAGTTATTCCGGGACTCGAAACACCGGGGAGCTGTTTTTT.